Below are 18 T cell receptor beta chains sequenced from a single sample in a study of STAT3 mutations in large granular lymphocyte leukemia. Study-level points and caveats: At least one immunodominant TCR beta clonotype appeared in every T-cell large granular lymphocyte leukemia patient.

No antigen is known for these receptors. TCRdb's table, derived via immunoSEQ multiplex PCR, lists solely in-frame clones and lacks some. This sample carries some 15,000 clones, roughly 80% of them seen once, and the ten largest clones take approximately 56%. Sequenced material: peripheral blood mononuclear cells. The origin of the receptors is a man in his sixties with T-cell large granular lymphocyte leukemia. Some clones in this sample may be carry-over from other donors' samples.

The rearrangement links TRBV28 to TRBJ2-7, with D unclear. Germline values: CDR1 MDHEN, CDR2 SYDVKM. Trimming removed 7 bases from V and 0 bases from J, with 7 bases in between. The CDR3 loop spans 12 amino acids. The CDR3 protein is CASMPTSYEQYF. As DNA, the CDR3 is TGTGCCAGCATGCCCACCTCCTACGAGCAGTACTTC.

V gene TRBV5-7 combines with J gene TRBJ2-1, with D unclear. Being an ORF, TRBV5-7 has a function that is uncertain. The CDR3 extends over 18 amino acids. V lost 2 bases, J lost 0 bases, and 18 bases lay in between. CDR3 sequence (DNA): TGTGCCAGCAGCTTCCTCTTACTCGCCCTGAGCTCCTACAATGAGCAGTTCTTC. The encoded protein is CASSFLLLALSSYNEQFF.

The rearrangement links TRBV30 to TRBJ2-3; 8 bases match TRBD2. Germline CDR1 reads GTSNPN; CDR2 reads SVGIG (reference sequence). The V segment lost 1 base and the J segment 4 bases; nucleotides outside the gene matches: 4. This CDR3 is 14 amino acids long. The CDR3 loop is CAWSAGGAADTQYF. In DNA, the CDR3 is TGTGCCTGGAGTGCCGGGGGGGCTGCAGATACGCAGTATTTT. Together with reference TRBV30 and TRBJ2-3, the CDR3 gives the full variable domain: SQTIHQWPATLVQPVGSPLSLECTVEGTSNPNLYWYRQAAGRGLQLLFYSVGIGQISSEVPQNLSASRPQDRQFILSSKKLLLSDSGFYLCAWSAGGAADTQYFGPGTRLTVL.

This clone was seen more than once but under ten times. The chain has TRBV27 and TRBJ1-6, with D maybe TRBD1 (5 bases). In germline, CDR1 is MNHEY, CDR2 SMNVEV (reference sequence). The CDR3 is 14 amino acids. Trimming stripped 3 bases from V and 9 bases from J, with 12 bases between. CDR3 loop: CASSFQGTGSPLHF. The CDR3 DNA sequence: TGTGCCAGCAGTTTTCAGGGCACGGGTTCACCCCTCCACTTT.

This clone was found once. V is TRBV28 and J is TRBJ1-1; 8 bases are shared with TRBD1. Germline assignment: CDR1 MDHEN and CDR2 SYDVKM. This CDR3 has 14 residues. The CDR3 region has the DNA TGTCACGGAAACAGGGGGACTTTGAACACTGAAGCTTTCTTT. The encoded protein is CHGNRGTLNTEAFF.

This chain links TRBV19 with TRBJ2-7, with 7 bases aligning to TRBD1. This CDR3 has 12 amino acids. After removal of 5 bases from V and 2 bases from J, the junction contained 0 bases not matched to a gene. Germline V CDR1 and CDR2: LNHDA, SQIVND (reference sequence). The CDR3 DNA sequence: TGTGCCAGTAGTGACAGGGCCTACGAGCAGTACTTC. Its translation is CASSDRAYEQYF. Based on the CDR3 plus reference TRBV19 and TRBJ2-7, the full variable domain is DGGITQSPKYLFRKEGQNVTLSCEQNLNHDAMYWYRQDPGQGLRLIYYSQIVNDFQKGDIAEGYSVSREKKESFPLTVTSAQKNPTAFYLCASSDRAYEQYFGPGTRLTVT.

The gene calls are TRBV4-3 and TRBJ1-1; unclear D gene. Germline CDR1 LGHNA, CDR2 YSLEER. V was cut by 0 bases and J by 2 bases, with 10 bases left in between. This CDR3 spans 15 amino acids. CDR3 nucleotide sequence: TGCGCCAGCAGCCAAGATCCAAACATCAACACTGAAGCTTTCTTT. Its protein product is CASSQDPNINTEAFF.

This chain links TRBV19 with TRBJ2-7; 9 bases are shared with TRBD2. The germline CDR1 and CDR2 sequences are LNHDA and SQIVND (reference sequence). The trim removed 5 bases at V and 6 bases at J, leaving 8 bases unmatched. This CDR3 has 14 amino acids. In nucleotides, the CDR3 is TGTGCCAGTAGTTCCGTAGCGGGAGCGGGCGAGCAGTACTTC. This gives the protein CASSSVAGAGEQYF.

In this sample, this clone turned up a few times. The V call is TRBV6-5, the J call TRBJ1-5; maybe TRBD1 (5 bases). The CDR3 runs 14 residues. V shed 0 bases and J shed 6 bases, with 9 bases lying between them. Germline CDR1 MNHEY, CDR2 SVGAGI. The CDR3 is CASSYSQEGQPQHF. The DNA of the CDR3 is TGTGCCAGCAGTTACTCACAGGAGGGTCAGCCCCAGCATTTT.

The rearrangement links TRBV6-5 to TRBJ2-5; 7 bases map to TRBD2. Germline CDR1 and CDR2: MNHEY and SVGAGI. There are 15 residues in the CDR3. V lost 2 bases and J lost 2; bases outside the gene matches: 5. The CDR3 coding sequence is TGTGCCAGCAGTTACACTAGCGTACCTCAAGAGACCCAGTACTTC. This translates into CASSYTSVPQETQYF.

V gene TRBV6-6 combines with J gene TRBJ2-2; 7 bases agree with TRBD1. Germline loops: CDR1 MNHNY, CDR2 SVGAGI (reference sequence). V dropped 6 bases and J dropped 2; count of bases not matched to a gene: 3. The CDR3 totals 14 residues. CDR3 sequence (DNA): TGTGCCAGCAGAGGGACAGCTAACACCGGGGAGCTGTTTTTT. It encodes CASRGTANTGELFF.

The V and J genes are TRBV4-2 and TRBJ2-7; TRBD2 agrees at 7 bases. Trimming at V came to 3 bases and at J to 7 bases, leaving 12 bases not matched to a gene. The CDR3 sequence is 15 residues long. Germline V lookup: CDR1 LGHNA, CDR2 YNFKEQ. The CDR3 bases are TGTGCCAGCAGCCATGGTGGCGGGAGCTTAAGTGAGCAGTACTTC. The encoded protein is CASSHGGGSLSEQYF.

This clone was observed a single time. The chain couples TRBV7-8 to TRBJ2-1; 11 nucleotides align to TRBD2. The CDR3 runs 17 residues. The junction had 10 bases not matched to a gene; V was cut back by 4 bases and J by 5 bases. Germline CDR1 and CDR2: SGHVS and FQNEAQ. DNA of the CDR3: TGTGCCAGCAGCTACCGCTCCGGGACTAGCGGTCACAATGAGCAGTTCTTC. It encodes CASSYRSGTSGHNEQFF.

The gene calls are TRBV7-9 and TRBJ2-2; D gene ambiguous. The V end lost 8 bases, the J end lost 6 bases, and 10 bases lay between the germline ends. This CDR3 spans 12 amino acids. The germline gives CDR1 SEHNR, CDR2 FQNEAQ (reference sequence). The CDR3 is CASFFAAGELFF. For the CDR3, the DNA is TGTGCCAGCTTCTTCGCGGCCGGGGAGCTGTTTTTT.

This clone is a singleton in its sample. J is TRBJ1-1 and V is TRBV5-4; D is ambiguous. The CDR3 has 12 amino acids. Per the germline V gene, CDR1 is SGHNT and CDR2 is YYREEE (reference sequence). Trimming cost V 6 bases and J 4 bases, with 10 bases left between them. CDR3 region: CASISEGTEAFF. The CDR3 coding sequence is TGTGCCAGCATCTCCGAGGGCACTGAAGCTTTCTTT. Variable domain in full (rest from reference TRBV5-4 and TRBJ1-1): ETGVTQSPTHLIKTRGQQVTLRCSSQSGHNTVSWYQQALGQGPQFIFQYYREEENGRGNFPPRFSGLQFPNYSSELNVNALELDDSALYLCASISEGTEAFFGQGTRLTVV.

The gene calls are TRBV28 and TRBJ2-7; tentatively, D is TRBD2 (5 bases). V lost 4 bases to trimming and J lost 7 bases, with 17 bases between them. From germline, CDR1 is MDHEN and CDR2 SYDVKM. The CDR3 extends over 14 amino acids. CDR3 sequence (DNA): TGTGCCAGCAGTTGGCTCGGTGGAGGCCAGGAGCAGTACTTC. It translates to CASSWLGGGQEQYF.

The chain employs TRBV27 and TRBJ2-3; D is undetermined. Germline V gene sequence: CDR1 MNHEY, CDR2 SMNVEV (reference sequence). The CDR3 totals 11 residues. V lost 2 bases, J lost 8 bases, and 5 bases lay in between. The CDR3 spells CASSLRTTQYF. CDR3 bases: TGTGCCAGCAGTTTAAGAACTACGCAGTATTTT.

The chain couples TRBV10-3 to TRBJ2-1, with D possibly called TRBD1 or TRBD2 (5 bases each). From germline, CDR1 is ENHRY and CDR2 SYGVKD. The CDR3 totals 14 residues. V shed 6 bases and J shed 8 bases, with 17 bases lying between them. In DNA form, the CDR3 reads TGTGCCATCAGACCGGGACCGGAGGAGGATGAGCAGTTCTTC. As protein: CAIRPGPEEDEQFF.